This T cell receptor (beta chain) was retrieved from a study of blood T cell repertoires in COVID-19. Turning to the study itself: Some COVID-19 samples were acute and others convalescent; all came from the United States, Italy and Spain. Nucleic acid was either cDNA or gDNA, and it came from T cells, B-cell-depleted T cells, or PBMCs.

Per the study methods: Amplification from reference gene primers served as the basis for estimated nucleated cell counts. Produced via immunoSEQ multiplex PCR; TCRdb's table is partial and in-frame only. V and J calls and clone size are given by that table; D and trimming were obtained from the DNA. The sample shows about 120,000 clones, about 79% of them seen only once. This clone was seen a single time. CDR1 and CDR2 from the germline V gene are SGHRS and YFSETQ. The CDR3 runs to 15 residues. Trimming removed 0 bases at V and 2 bases at J, with 9 bases between. Sequenced input: peripheral blood. The sequence was collected from a man in his 70s with acute or convalescent COVID-19. The chain is built from TRBV5-1 and TRBJ2-1, with D possibly being TRBD2 (5 bases). The CDR3 DNA sequence: TGCGCCAGCAGCTTGGGGGAGTGGACCTACAATGAGCAGTTCTTC. This sequence encodes CASSLGEWTYNEQFF.